This T cell receptor beta chain appears in the sequencing data of a study of blood T cell repertoires in COVID-19. On the study more broadly: There were acute and convalescent COVID-19 samples, and they came from the United States, Italy and Spain. In each case, the material was cDNA or gDNA derived from T cells, B-cell-depleted T cells, or PBMCs.

This CDR3 region has 12 residues. Germline CDR1 and CDR2: SGHDT and YYEEEE. Trimming removed 4 bases at V and 8 bases at J, with 10 bases between. Per the original methods: It was from reference gene primer amplification that nucleated cell counts were estimated. The repertoire was sequenced with immunoSEQ multiplex PCR; TCRdb's copy has only in-frame clones and lacks some. V and J calls and clone size are as listed in that table; D and trimming were resolved from the DNA. This sample has about 230,000 clones, with about 83% found just once. This clone was seen only once. The sample taken for sequencing was peripheral blood. The chain uses TRBV5-6 and TRBJ1-3; D might be TRBD1 (5 bases). The TCR sequence derives from a woman in her 50s with acute or convalescent COVID-19. CDR3 amino acids: CASSPGADTIYF. CDR3 in DNA: TGTGCCAGCAGCCCTGGGGCAGACACCATATATTTT.